A selection of T cell receptor beta chains follows, all from one sample in a study of blood T cells in healthy people across ages. TCRdb re-called the 5' RACE reads through MiXCR, storing one row per CDR3 protein. The sample holds over a million distinct CDR3 sequences, approximately 43% seen once. The material sequenced was blood. These receptors were collected from a young woman in good health. CDR3s include the opening cysteine and the closing phenylalanine or tryptophan. The D gene is left open where the match is weak. Clone size is not always given. Where it is, it says once, few, many or a class for expanded clones.

.,once,TRBV20-1,TRBJ2-7,TGCAGTGCTAGAGCTAGATACAGGTTCTCCTACAATGAGCAGTACTTC,CSARARYRFSYNEQYF
TRBD1,few,TRBV27,TRBJ2-7,TGTGCCAGCAGTCGTGACCCGACAGGGGCGTACGAGCAGTACTTC,CASSRDPTGAYEQYF
TRBD1,few,TRBV20-1,TRBJ2-3,TGCAGTGCTGAACAGGGGAGCACAGATACGCAGTATTTT,CSAEQGSTDTQYF
TRBD1,.,TRBV27,TRBJ2-2,TGTGCCAGCGGAAGACAGGGGACCGGGGAGCTGTTTTTT,CASGRQGTGELFF
.,.,TRBV12-3/TRBV12-4,TRBJ1-2,TGTGCCAGCAGTCCCTTCAGGGGTCTGGGTGACTATGGCTACACCTTC,CASSPFRGLGDYGYTF
.,.,TRBV6-2/TRBV6-3,TRBJ2-7,TGTGCCAGCAGTTACTGGGACGGGGCCTCCTACGAGCAGTACTTC,CASSYWDGASYEQYF
.,once,TRBV20-1,TRBJ2-6,TGCAGTGCCCAAGGGTATTCTGGGGCCAACGTCCTGACTTTC,CSAQGYSGANVLTF
.,.,TRBV20-1,TRBJ1-2,TGCAGTGCTAGTGAATCTCGGGGTTCCGGCTACACCTTC,CSASESRGSGYTF
.,.,TRBV9,TRBJ2-1,TGTGCCAGCAGCGTAGAGAGTTTCTGGACTGGCTCCTACAATGAGCAGTTCTTC,CASSVESFWTGSYNEQFF
.,many,TRBV9,TRBJ2-5,TGTGCCAGCAGTGGGGGACTGCAAGAGACCCAGTACTTC,CASSGGLQETQYF
TRBD2,.,TRBV27,TRBJ2-1,TGTGCCAGCACCCTTAGCGGGAGTCTAAATGAGCAGTTCTTC,CASTLSGSLNEQFF
.,.,TRBV5-1,TRBJ1-4,TGCGCCAGCAGCCCCGGGGGGGCCGCCAGTGAAAAACTGTTTTTT,CASSPGGAASEKLFF
TRBD1,.,TRBV7-2,TRBJ2-7,TGTGCCAGCAGCGAGGACAGGGGGCGCCACGAGCAGTACTTC,CASSEDRGRHEQYF
.,.,TRBV12-3/TRBV12-4,TRBJ1-4,TGTGCCAGCACCCTTAACGCCGCCGCAACTAATGAAAAACTGTTTTTT,CASTLNAAATNEKLFF
TRBD2,few,TRBV12-3/TRBV12-4,TRBJ2-1,TGTGCCAGCACCCAAGTCACGGGGGGGCCCAACAATGAGCAGTTCTTC,CASTQVTGGPNNEQFF
TRBD1,few,TRBV7-2,TRBJ2-7,TGTGCCAGCAGTTCCGACAGGGGATTTGCCTACGAGCAGTACTTC,CASSSDRGFAYEQYF
.,.,TRBV10-3,TRBJ2-7,TGTGCCATCAGTGAGGCGGCAGGCCAACCCTACGAGCAGTACTTC,CAISEAAGQPYEQYF
.,.,TRBV6-2/TRBV6-3,TRBJ1-1,TGTGCCAGCTTGCGGACTTTGGGCACTGAAGCTTTCTTT,CASLRTLGTEAFF
TRBD2,many,TRBV20-1,TRBJ2-3,TGCAGTGCTAGAACCAGCGGGATAAGCACAGATACGCAGTATTTT,CSARTSGISTDTQYF
.,few,TRBV29-1,TRBJ1-2,TGCAGCGTTGTGGTGGGGCAGAACTATGGCTACACCTTC,CSVVVGQNYGYTF
.,many,TRBV7-2,TRBJ2-3,TGTGCCAGCAGCTTACTACAATACGGGCATACGCAGTATTTT,CASSLLQYGHTQYF
TRBD2,.,TRBV12-3/TRBV12-4,TRBJ2-7,TGTGCCGGCAGGAAAGCGGGGGTCCGCTACGAGCAGTACTTC,CAGRKAGVRYEQYF
.,.,TRBV12-5,TRBJ1-2,TGTGCTAGTGGACCCAGCAGGCGCACCTATGGCTACACCTTC,CASGPSRRTYGYTF
.,.,TRBV12-3/TRBV12-4,TRBJ1-6,TGTGCCAGCACCTCAGGGGAATTGGTACGTTCACCCCTCCACTTT,CASTSGELVRSPLHF
.,.,TRBV5-1,TRBJ2-7,TGCGCCAGCACCCCGGGGCCCTCCTACAATGAGCAGTACTTC,CASTPGPSYNEQYF
TRBD2,few,TRBV20-1,TRBJ2-7,TGCAGTGCTAGAGAACTAGCGGGATTACCCTACGAGCAGTACTTC,CSARELAGLPYEQYF
.,few,TRBV7-2,TRBJ2-5,TGTGCCAGCAGCTTAGCGGTAGGGGGGACGACCCAGTACTTC,CASSLAVGGTTQYF
.,.,TRBV12-3/TRBV12-4,TRBJ2-2,TGTGCCAGCAGTCCCTTTGGGGCAGCGACCGGGGAGCTGTTTTTT,CASSPFGAATGELFF
.,once,TRBV20-1,TRBJ1-5,TGCAGTGCCGAAGGGAGGGACGAGCCCCAGCATTTT,CSAEGRDEPQHF
.,few,TRBV18,TRBJ2-3,TGTGCCAGCTCATCCGACAGGCCCCCGGATACGCAGTATTTT,CASSSDRPPDTQYF
.,few,TRBV9,TRBJ2-7,TGTGCCAGCGGACCTCGGGACTTTCCCTACGAGCAGTACTTC,CASGPRDFPYEQYF
.,.,TRBV7-9,TRBJ2-1,TGTGCCAGCAGCTTACAAGGCAAGGAGGGCAATGAGCAGTTCTTC,CASSLQGKEGNEQFF
.,once,TRBV4-3,TRBJ2-3,TGCGCCAGCAGCCAAGTCCTGATACAGATCACAGATACGCAGTATTTT,CASSQVLIQITDTQYF
.,.,TRBV18,TRBJ1-4,TGTGCCAGCTCACACGGACGGGTAAATGAAAAACTGTTTTTT,CASSHGRVNEKLFF
.,many,TRBV12-3/TRBV12-4,TRBJ2-1,TGTGCCAGCAACCTAAACGCCGGGACATCCTACAATGAGCAGTTCTTC,CASNLNAGTSYNEQFF
.,.,TRBV4-3,TRBJ1-2,TGCGCCAGCAGCCAAGCAGGGACGACTAACTATGGCTACACCTTC,CASSQAGTTNYGYTF
.,.,TRBV5-1,TRBJ1-1,TGCGCCAGCAGCCCCAGGGCAGGGGTTATCTGGAACACTGAAGCTTTCTTT,CASSPRAGVIWNTEAFF
.,.,TRBV2,TRBJ1-2,TGTGCCAGCAGTGATGACGGGCTTTCTAACTATGACTACACCTTC,CASSDDGLSNYDYTF
.,few,TRBV7-8,TRBJ1-2,TGTGCCAGCAGCAACAAGTGGGGGATCTATGGCTACACCTTC,CASSNKWGIYGYTF
.,.,TRBV20-1,TRBJ2-7,TGCAGTGCATTGGACCTAAGCTCCTACGAGCAGTACTTC,CSALDLSSYEQYF
.,few,TRBV6-6,TRBJ1-6,TGTGCCAGCAGACCGACAGTGGGTTCACCCCTCCACTTT,CASRPTVGSPLHF
TRBD1,few,TRBV20-1,TRBJ1-2,TGCAGAGCACCCGGGACAGGGAATTCGTATAATGGCTACACCTTC,CRAPGTGNSYNGYTF
.,.,TRBV7-9,TRBJ1-2,TGTGCCAGCAGCTTAGTGGGGGGTCGGGGCTATGGCTACACCTTC,CASSLVGGRGYGYTF
.,many,TRBV25-1,TRBJ2-7,TGTGCCAGCAGTAGCCCGGACTATGAGCAGTACTTC,CASSSPDYEQYF
TRBD1,few,TRBV15,TRBJ2-5,TGTGCCACCAGCACCGACAGGGAGTTTGAGACCCAGTACTTC,CATSTDREFETQYF
.,.,TRBV6-2/TRBV6-3,TRBJ1-1,TGTGCCAGCAGTTACCTATCAGGGCGAACGAACACTGAAGCTTTCTTT,CASSYLSGRTNTEAFF
TRBD1,.,TRBV10-3,TRBJ2-7,TGTGCCATCAGTGCTAAGGGACAGGGGGCTCGCGAGCAGTACTTC,CAISAKGQGAREQYF
.,.,TRBV10-3,TRBJ2-1,TGTGCCATCAGTGAGGGGCAGGGTGGGGAGACCCAGTTCTTC,CAISEGQGGETQFF
.,.,TRBV6-2/TRBV6-3,TRBJ2-5,TGTGCCAGCAGTTCCCGACCCTCCAAAGACACAAGGTACCAAGAGACCCAGTACTTC,CASSSRPSKDTRYQETQYF